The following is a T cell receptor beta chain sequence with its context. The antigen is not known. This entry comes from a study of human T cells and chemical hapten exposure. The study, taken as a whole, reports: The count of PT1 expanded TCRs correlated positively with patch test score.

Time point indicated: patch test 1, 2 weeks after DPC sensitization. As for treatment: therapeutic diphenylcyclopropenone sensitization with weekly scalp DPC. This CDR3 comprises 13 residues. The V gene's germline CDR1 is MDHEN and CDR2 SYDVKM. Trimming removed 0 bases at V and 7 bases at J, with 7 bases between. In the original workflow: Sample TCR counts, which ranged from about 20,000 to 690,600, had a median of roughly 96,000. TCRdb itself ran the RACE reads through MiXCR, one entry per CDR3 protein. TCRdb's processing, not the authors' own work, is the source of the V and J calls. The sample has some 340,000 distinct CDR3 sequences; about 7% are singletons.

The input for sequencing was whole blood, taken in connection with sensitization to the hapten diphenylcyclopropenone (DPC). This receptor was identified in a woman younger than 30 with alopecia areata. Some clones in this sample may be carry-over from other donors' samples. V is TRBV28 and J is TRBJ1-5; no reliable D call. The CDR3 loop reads CASSLWGGQPQHF. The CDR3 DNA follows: TGTGCCAGCAGTTTATGGGGTGGGCAGCCCCAGCATTTT.